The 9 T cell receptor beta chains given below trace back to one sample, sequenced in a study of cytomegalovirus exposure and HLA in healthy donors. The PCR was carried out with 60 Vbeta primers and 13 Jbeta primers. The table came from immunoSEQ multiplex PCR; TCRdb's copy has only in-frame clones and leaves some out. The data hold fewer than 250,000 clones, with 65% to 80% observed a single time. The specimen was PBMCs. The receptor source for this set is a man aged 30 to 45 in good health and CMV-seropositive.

The CDR3 nucleotides read TGTGCCAGCTCACCACCAGTACTTACAGATACGCAGTATTTT. Amino acids: CASSPPVLTDTQYF. The rearrangement joins TRBV18 to TRBJ2-3; D gene unclear. The CDR3 sequence is 14 residues long. The V end was cut by 0 bases, the J end by 3 bases, with 7 bases between. CDR1 is KGHSH and CDR2 is LQKENI in the germline V gene.

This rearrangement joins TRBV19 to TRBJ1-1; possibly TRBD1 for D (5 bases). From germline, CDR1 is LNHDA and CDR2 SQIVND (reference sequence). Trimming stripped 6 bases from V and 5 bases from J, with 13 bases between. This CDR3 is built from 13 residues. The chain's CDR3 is CASSPGLPTEAFF. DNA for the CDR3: TGTGCCAGTAGCCCGGGACTCCCGACTGAAGCTTTCTTT.

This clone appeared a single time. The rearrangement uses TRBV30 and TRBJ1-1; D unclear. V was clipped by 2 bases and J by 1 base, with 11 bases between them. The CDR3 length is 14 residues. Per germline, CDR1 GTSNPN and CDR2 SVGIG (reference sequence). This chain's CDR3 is CAWSLTLRNTEAFF. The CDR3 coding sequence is TGTGCCTGGAGTCTCACCCTACGGAACACTGAAGCTTTCTTT. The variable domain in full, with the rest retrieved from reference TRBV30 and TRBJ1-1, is SQTIHQWPATLVQPVGSPLSLECTVEGTSNPNLYWYRQAAGRGLQLLFYSVGIGQISSEVPQNLSASRPQDRQFILSSKKLLLSDSGFYLCAWSLTLRNTEAFFGQGTRLTVV.

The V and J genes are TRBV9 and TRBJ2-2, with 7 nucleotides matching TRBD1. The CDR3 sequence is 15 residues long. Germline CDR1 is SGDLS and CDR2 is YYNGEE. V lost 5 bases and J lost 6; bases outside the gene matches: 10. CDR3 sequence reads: CASSVQGTGAGELFF. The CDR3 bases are TGTGCCAGCAGTGTACAGGGGACCGGTGCCGGGGAGCTGTTTTTT.

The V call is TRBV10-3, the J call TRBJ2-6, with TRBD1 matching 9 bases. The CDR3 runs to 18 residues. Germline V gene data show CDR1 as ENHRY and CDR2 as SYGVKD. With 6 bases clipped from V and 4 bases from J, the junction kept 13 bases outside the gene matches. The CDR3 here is CAIRKQGAELLGANVLTF. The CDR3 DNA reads TGTGCCATCAGGAAACAGGGGGCGGAACTTCTCGGGGCCAACGTCCTGACTTTC.

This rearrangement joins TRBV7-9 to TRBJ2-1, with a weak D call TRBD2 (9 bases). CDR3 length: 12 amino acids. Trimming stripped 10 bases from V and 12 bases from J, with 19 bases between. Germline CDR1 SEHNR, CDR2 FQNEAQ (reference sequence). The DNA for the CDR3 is TGTGCCACCAGGGGGCGGGAGGGCCCGCAGTTCTTC. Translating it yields CATRGREGPQFF. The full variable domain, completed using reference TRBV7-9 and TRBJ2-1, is DTGVSQNPRHKITKRGQNVTFRCDPISEHNRLYWYRQTLGQGPEFLTYFQNEAQLEKSRLLSDRFSAERPKGSFSTLEIQRTEQGDSAMYLCATRGREGPQFFGPGTRLTVL.

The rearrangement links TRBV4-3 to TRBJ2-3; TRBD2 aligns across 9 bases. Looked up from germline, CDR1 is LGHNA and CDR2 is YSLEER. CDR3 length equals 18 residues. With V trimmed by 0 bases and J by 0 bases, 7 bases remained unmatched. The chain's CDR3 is CASSQDASGAFSTDTQYF. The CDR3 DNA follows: TGCGCCAGCAGCCAAGATGCTAGCGGGGCATTTAGCACAGATACGCAGTATTTT.

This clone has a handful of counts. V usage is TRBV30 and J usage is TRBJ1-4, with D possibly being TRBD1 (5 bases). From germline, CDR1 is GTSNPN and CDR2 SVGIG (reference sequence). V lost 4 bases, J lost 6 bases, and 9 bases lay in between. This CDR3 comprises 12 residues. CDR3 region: CAWTGQDEKLFF. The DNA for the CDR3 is TGTGCCTGGACAGGGCAGGATGAAAAACTGTTTTTT.

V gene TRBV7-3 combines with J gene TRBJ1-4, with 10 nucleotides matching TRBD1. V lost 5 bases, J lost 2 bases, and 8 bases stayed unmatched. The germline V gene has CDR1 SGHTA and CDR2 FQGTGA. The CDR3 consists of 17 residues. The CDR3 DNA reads TGTGCCAGCAGCCCGGGGACAGGGGTGGGGACTAATGAAAAACTGTTTTTT. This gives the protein CASSPGTGVGTNEKLFF. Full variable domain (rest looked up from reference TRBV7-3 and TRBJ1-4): GAGVSQTPSNKVTEKGKYVELRCDPISGHTALYWYRQSLGQGPEFLIYFQGTGAADDSGLPNDRFFAVRPEGSVSTLKIQRTERGDSAVYLCASSPGTGVGTNEKLFFGSGTQLSVL.